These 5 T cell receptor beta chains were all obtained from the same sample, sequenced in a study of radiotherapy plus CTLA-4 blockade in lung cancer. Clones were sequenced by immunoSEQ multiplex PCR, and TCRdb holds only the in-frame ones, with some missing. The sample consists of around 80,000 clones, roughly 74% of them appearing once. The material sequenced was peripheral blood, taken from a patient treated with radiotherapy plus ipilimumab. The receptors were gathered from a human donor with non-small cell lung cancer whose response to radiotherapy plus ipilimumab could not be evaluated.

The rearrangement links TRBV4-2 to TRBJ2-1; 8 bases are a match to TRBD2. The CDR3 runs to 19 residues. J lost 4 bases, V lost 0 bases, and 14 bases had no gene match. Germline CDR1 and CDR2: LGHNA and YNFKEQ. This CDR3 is CASSQDLRAGGRTYNEQFF. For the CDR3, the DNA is TGTGCCAGCAGCCAAGATTTAAGGGCGGGAGGCCGAACTTACAATGAGCAGTTCTTC.

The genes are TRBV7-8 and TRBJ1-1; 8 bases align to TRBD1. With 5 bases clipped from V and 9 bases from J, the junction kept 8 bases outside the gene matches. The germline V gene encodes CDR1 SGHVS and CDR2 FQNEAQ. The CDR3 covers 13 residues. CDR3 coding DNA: TGTGCCAGCAGCCCAGGGACAGGTTGGAAAGCTTTCTTT. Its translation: CASSPGTGWKAFF.

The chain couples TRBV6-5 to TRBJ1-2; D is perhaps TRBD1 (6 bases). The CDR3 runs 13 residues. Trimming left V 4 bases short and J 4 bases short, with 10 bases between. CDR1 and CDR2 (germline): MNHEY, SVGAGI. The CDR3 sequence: CASSSGQTYGYTF. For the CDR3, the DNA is TGTGCCAGCAGTTCAGGACAGACCTATGGCTACACCTTC.

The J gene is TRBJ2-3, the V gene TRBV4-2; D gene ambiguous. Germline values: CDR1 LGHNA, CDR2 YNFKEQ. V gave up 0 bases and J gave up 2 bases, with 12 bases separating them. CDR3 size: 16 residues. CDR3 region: CASSQDGSFTTDTQYF. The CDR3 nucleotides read TGTGCCAGCAGCCAAGATGGCTCGTTCACCACAGATACGCAGTATTTT.

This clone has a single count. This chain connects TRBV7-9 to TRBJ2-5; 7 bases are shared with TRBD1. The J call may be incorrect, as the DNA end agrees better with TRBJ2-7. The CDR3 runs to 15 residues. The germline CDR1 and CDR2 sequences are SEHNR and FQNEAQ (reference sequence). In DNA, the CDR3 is TGTGCCAGCAGCTTAGTAGGCAGGGGGATCTACGAGCAGTACTTC. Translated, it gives CASSLVGRGIYEQYF.